The rows below give T cell receptor beta chains drawn from one sample of a study of T cell changes during pregnancy in multiple sclerosis. Clones were read by immunoSEQ multiplex PCR, and TCRdb kept only the in-frame ones, dropping some. The sample holds approximately 40,000 clones, less than 90% seen once. The material was CD4+ T cells from peripheral blood mononuclear cells, obtained in the second trimester of pregnancy. Receptors were obtained from a female donor with multiple sclerosis, enrolled in a pregnancy study. CDR3s include the opening cysteine and the closing phenylalanine or tryptophan. The D gene is left open where the match is weak. The size entry is marked missing in some rows and otherwise reads once, few, many or a size class.

d_call cdr3_length j_call clone_size v_call cdr3_aa cdr3_nt
NA 10 TRBJ1-2 NA TRBV29-1 CSADQGGYTF TGCAGCGCTGACCAGGGTGGCTACACCTTC
TRBD2 15 TRBJ2-3 NA TRBV5-6 CASSLGLAVTDTQYF TGTGCCAGCAGCCTGGGACTAGCGGTAACAGATACGCAGTATTTT
TRBD2 15 TRBJ2-7 NA TRBV5-1 CASSLSPGGKYEQYF TGCGCCAGCAGCTTGTCCCCGGGAGGGAAATACGAGCAGTACTTC
TRBD1 13 TRBJ1-2 NA TRBV6-1 CASRTGSSYGYTF TGTGCCAGCAGGACAGGGTCTAGCTATGGCTACACCTTC
TRBD1 16 TRBJ1-3 NA TRBV13 CASSPQGALTGNTIYF TGTGCCAGCAGCCCACAGGGGGCCCTAACTGGAAACACCATATATTTT
NA 14 TRBJ1-4 NA TRBV6-7 CASRSTDTNEKLFF TGTGCCAGCAGGTCGACAGATACTAATGAAAAACTGTTTTTT
TRBD2 13 TRBJ2-3 NA TRBV6-5 CASRRTSGDTQYF TGTGCCAGCAGAAGGACTAGCGGAGATACGCAGTATTTT
NA 15 TRBJ2-5 NA TRBV5-1 CASSLGQDTQETQYF TGCGCCAGCAGCTTGGGGCAGGACACACAAGAGACCCAGTACTTC
NA 15 TRBJ2-1 NA TRBV27 CASRLDRLVYNEQFF TGTGCCAGCAGACTCGACAGGCTGGTGTACAATGAGCAGTTCTTC
NA 13 TRBJ1-1 NA TRBV9 CASSETPNTEAFF TGTGCCAGCAGCGAGACACCGAACACTGAAGCTTTCTTT
NA 15 TRBJ2-3 NA TRBV19 CASSISREWTDTQYF TGTGCCAGTAGTATCTCGAGGGAGTGGACAGATACGCAGTATTTT
NA 12 TRBJ1-1 few TRBV28 CASLWGGTEAFF TGTGCCAGCCTCTGGGGGGGCACTGAAGCTTTCTTT
NA 15 TRBJ2-1 NA TRBV5-1 CASSHWARYGDEQFF TGCGCCAGCAGCCACTGGGCACGGTATGGTGATGAGCAGTTCTTC
NA 11 TRBJ2-7 NA TRBV28 CASSLTYEQYF TGTGCCAGCAGTCTCACTTACGAGCAGTACTTC
NA 14 TRBJ1-5 NA TRBV28 CASTGEKPNQPQHF TGTGCCAGCACAGGGGAAAAACCCAATCAGCCCCAGCATTTT
NA 16 TRBJ2-5 NA TRBV5-4 CASSLFQGMGVETQYF TGTGCCAGCAGCTTGTTTCAGGGTATGGGCGTTGAGACCCAGTACTTC
NA 15 TRBJ2-1 NA TRBV4-1 CASSQGSAGRNEQFF TGCGCCAGCAGCCAAGGGTCGGCAGGGAGGAATGAGCAGTTCTTC
NA 15 TRBJ2-3 NA TRBV5-1 CASSFRSAGADTQYF TGCGCCAGCAGCTTTAGATCCGCAGGGGCAGATACGCAGTATTTT
NA 15 TRBJ2-1 NA TRBV19 CASSSRAGIYNEQFF TGTGCCAGTAGTAGTCGAGCGGGCATCTACAATGAGCAGTTCTTC
NA 12 TRBJ2-3 NA TRBV6-1 CASSDTVSTQYF TGTGCCAGCAGTGATACGGTGTCTACGCAGTATTTT
NA 18 TRBJ2-7 NA TRBV18 CASSPLALAGASSYEQYF TGTGCCAGCTCACCACTAGCTTTGGCAGGGGCGAGTTCCTACGAGCAGTACTTC
TRBD2 16 TRBJ2-1 NA TRBV27 CASRMLGLAGDNEQFF TGTGCCAGCAGGATGTTAGGACTAGCGGGAGACAATGAGCAGTTCTTC
NA 15 TRBJ2-1 NA TRBV7-8 CASSLRRDPLNEQFF TGTGCCAGCAGCTTACGGCGGGACCCCCTCAATGAGCAGTTCTTC
TRBD2 16 TRBJ2-1 NA TRBV4-2 CASSRQLAGEGYEQFF TGTGCCAGCAGCCGACAACTAGCGGGAGAGGGATATGAGCAGTTCTTC
TRBD1 18 TRBJ1-5 few TRBV7-6 CASSAGTGTFFSNQPQHF TGTGCCAGCAGCGCCGGGACAGGGACCTTTTTTAGCAATCAGCCCCAGCATTTT
TRBD2 14 TRBJ2-3 NA TRBV6-1 CASSRGVFPDTQYF TGTGCCAGCAGTCGGGGGGTTTTTCCAGATACGCAGTATTTT
NA 11 TRBJ2-7 NA TRBV29-1 CSAGTRYEQYF TGCAGCGCTGGGACTCGCTACGAGCAGTACTTC